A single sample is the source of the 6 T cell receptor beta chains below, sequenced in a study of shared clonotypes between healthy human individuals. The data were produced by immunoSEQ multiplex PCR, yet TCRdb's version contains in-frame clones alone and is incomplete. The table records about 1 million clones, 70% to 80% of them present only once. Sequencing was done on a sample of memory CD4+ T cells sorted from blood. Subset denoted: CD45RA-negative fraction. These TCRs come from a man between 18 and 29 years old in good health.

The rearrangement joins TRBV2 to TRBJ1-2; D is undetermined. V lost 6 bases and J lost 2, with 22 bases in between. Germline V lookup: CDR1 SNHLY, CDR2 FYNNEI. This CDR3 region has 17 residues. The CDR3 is CASSGTSGSTGNYGYTF. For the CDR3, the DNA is TGTGCCAGCAGCGGCACTAGCGGGTCCACTGGGAACTATGGCTACACCTTC.

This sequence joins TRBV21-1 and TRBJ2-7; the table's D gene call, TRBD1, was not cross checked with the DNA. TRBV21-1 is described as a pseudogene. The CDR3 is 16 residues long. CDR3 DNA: TGTGCCAGCAGCAAAGACCAGGCCACGCACTCCTACGAGCAGTACTTC. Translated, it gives CASSKDQATHSYEQYF.

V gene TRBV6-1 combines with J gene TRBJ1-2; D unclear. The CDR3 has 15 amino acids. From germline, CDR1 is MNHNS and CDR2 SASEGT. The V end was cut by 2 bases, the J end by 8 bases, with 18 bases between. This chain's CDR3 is CASSELSREPKGYTF. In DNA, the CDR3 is TGTGCCAGCAGTGAACTTAGCCGGGAGCCCAAAGGCTACACCTTC.

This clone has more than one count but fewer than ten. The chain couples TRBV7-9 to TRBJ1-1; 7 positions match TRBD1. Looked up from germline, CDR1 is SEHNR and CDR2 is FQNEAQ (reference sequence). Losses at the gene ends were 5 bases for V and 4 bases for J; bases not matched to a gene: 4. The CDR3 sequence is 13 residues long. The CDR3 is CASSPGGRTEAFF. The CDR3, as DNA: TGTGCCAGCAGCCCAGGGGGGCGCACTGAAGCTTTCTTT.

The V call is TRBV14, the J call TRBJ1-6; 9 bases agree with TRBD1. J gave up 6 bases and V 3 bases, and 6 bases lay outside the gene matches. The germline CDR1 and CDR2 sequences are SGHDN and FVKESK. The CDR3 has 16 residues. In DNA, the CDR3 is TGTGCCAGCAGCCAGAGGACAGGGGAAAGTAATTCACCCCTCCACTTT. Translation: CASSQRTGESNSPLHF.

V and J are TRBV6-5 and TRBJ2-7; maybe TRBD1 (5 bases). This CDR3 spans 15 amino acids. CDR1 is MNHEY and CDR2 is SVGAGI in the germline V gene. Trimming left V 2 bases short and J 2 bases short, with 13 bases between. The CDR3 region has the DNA TGTGCCAGCAGTTACGGGGCTGCACTAACCTACGAGCAGTACTTC. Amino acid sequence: CASSYGAALTYEQYF.